This paragraph reports one T cell receptor (beta chain). What it binds is unknown. The data were produced by immunoSEQ multiplex PCR, yet TCRdb's version contains in-frame clones alone and is incomplete. Altogether 85,000 to 90,000 clones are present, 85% to 95% being singletons, with the ten largest covering approximately 0.35%. The CDR3 runs to 15 residues. Germline assignment: CDR1 MNHEY and CDR2 SVGAGI. V was clipped by 6 bases and J by 2 bases; unmatched bases: 7. The data were obtained in a study of graft-versus-host responses after intestinal transplantation. Study-wide context: The whole recipient group had anti-thymocyte globulin induction followed by tacrolimus and steroids for around 3 years. Findings and caveats of the study: Allograft graft-versus-host to host-versus-graft clonal ratios ran high in patients with graft-donor T cell macrochimerism.

The source was unstimulated CD4+ T cells sorted from spleen or lymph node cells, collected before transplant. The chain combines TRBV6-5 with TRBJ2-3; TRBD2 agrees at 8 bases. This TCR was recovered from a human donor who was the organ donor for an intestinal transplant. CDR3 in amino acids: CASSRSGSYTDTQYF. The CDR3 bases are TGTGCCAGCAGCAGGAGCGGGAGTTACACAGATACGCAGTATTTT.